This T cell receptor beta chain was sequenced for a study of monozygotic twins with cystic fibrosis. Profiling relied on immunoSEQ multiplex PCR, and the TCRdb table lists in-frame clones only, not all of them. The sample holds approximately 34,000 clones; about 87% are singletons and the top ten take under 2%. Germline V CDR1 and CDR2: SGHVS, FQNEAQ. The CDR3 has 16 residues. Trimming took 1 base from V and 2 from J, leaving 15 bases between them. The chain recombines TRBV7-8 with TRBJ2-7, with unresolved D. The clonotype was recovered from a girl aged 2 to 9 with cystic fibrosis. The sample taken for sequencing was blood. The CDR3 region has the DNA TGTGCCAGCAGCTTAGACCCGCCGAAGGCCACCTACGAGCAGTACTTC. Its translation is CASSLDPPKATYEQYF.